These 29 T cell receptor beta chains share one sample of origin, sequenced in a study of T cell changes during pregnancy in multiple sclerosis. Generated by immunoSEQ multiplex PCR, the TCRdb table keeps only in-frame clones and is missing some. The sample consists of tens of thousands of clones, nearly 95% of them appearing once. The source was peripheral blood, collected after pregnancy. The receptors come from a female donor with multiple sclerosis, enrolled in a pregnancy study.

Written as DNA, the CDR3 is TGTGCCAGCAGTGAAGCGGGGGGGCGGAACATTCAGTACTTC. Amino acids: CASSEAGGRNIQYF. The chain is built from TRBV6-1 and TRBJ2-4, with D tentatively TRBD2 (7 bases). CDR3 length: 14 residues. Trimming pared 0 bases from V and 7 bases from J, leaving 10 bases between. Germline CDR1 MNHNS, CDR2 SASEGT.

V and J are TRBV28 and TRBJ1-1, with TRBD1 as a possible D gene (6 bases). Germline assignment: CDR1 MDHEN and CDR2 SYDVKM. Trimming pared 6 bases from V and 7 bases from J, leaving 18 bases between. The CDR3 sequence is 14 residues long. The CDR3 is CASSSTGGADEAFF. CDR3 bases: TGTGCCAGCAGCTCGACTGGGGGGGCCGATGAAGCTTTCTTT.

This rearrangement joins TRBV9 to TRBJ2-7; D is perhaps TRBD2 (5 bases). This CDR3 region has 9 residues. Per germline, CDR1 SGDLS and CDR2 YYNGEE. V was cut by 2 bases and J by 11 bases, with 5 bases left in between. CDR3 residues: CASSVREYF. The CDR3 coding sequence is TGTGCCAGCAGCGTGAGGGAGTACTTC. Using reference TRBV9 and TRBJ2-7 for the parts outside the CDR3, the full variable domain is DSGVTQTPKHLITATGQRVTLRCSPRSGDLSVYWYQQSLDQGLQFLIQYYNGEERAKGNILERFSAQQFPDLHSELNLSSLELGDSALYFCASSVREYFGPGTRLTVT.

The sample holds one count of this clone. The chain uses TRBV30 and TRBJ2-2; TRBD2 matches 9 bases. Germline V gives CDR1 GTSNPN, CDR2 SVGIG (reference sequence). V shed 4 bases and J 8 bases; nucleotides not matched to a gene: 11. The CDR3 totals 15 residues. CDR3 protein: CAWIQAGGPPGELFF. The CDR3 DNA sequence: TGTGCCTGGATCCAAGCGGGGGGCCCGCCTGGGGAGCTGTTTTTT.

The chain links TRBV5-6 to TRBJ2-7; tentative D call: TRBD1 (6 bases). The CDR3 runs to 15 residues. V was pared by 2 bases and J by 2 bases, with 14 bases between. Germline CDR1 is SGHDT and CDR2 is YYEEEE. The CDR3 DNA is TGTGCCAGCAGCTTCGGTCGACAGGCCGCCTACGAGCAGTACTTC. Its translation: CASSFGRQAAYEQYF.

The CDR3 sequence: CASSVASQGNTIYF. The CDR3 DNA follows: TGTGCCAGCAGCGTAGCTAGTCAGGGAAACACCATATATTTT. This chain joins TRBV9 and TRBJ1-3; D is uncertain. V shed 0 bases and J shed 4 bases, with 8 bases lying between them. Per the germline V gene, CDR1 is SGDLS and CDR2 is YYNGEE. This CDR3 spans 14 amino acids.

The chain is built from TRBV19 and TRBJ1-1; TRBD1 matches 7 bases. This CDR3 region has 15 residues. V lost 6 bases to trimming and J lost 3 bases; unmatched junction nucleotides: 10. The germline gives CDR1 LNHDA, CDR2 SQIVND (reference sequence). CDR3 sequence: CASSAGGFGYTEAFF. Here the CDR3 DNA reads TGTGCCAGTAGCGCAGGGGGATTCGGGTACACTGAAGCTTTCTTT.

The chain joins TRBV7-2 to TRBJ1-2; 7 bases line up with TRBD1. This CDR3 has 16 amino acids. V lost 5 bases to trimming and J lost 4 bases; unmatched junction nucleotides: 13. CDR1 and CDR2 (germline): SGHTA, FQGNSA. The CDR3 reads CASSHGQALLSYGYTF. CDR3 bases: TGTGCCAGCAGCCATGGACAGGCCTTATTAAGCTATGGCTACACCTTC.

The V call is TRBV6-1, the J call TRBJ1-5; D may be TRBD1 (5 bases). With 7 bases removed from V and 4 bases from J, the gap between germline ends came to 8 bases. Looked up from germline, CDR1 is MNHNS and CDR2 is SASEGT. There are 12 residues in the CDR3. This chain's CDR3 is CASTGTNQPQHF. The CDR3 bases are TGTGCCAGCACAGGGACTAATCAGCCCCAGCATTTT.

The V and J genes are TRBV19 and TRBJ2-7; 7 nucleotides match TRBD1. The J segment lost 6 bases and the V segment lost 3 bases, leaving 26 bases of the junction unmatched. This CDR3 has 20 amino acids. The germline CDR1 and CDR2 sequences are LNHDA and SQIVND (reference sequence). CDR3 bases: TGTGCCAGTAGTATCGATCCCCTCAGGGGCCTAGACAGGGAGAAGAGCGAGCAGTACTTC. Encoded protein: CASSIDPLRGLDREKSEQYF.

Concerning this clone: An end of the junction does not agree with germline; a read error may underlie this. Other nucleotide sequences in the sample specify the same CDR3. The CDR3 sequence: CASRGIAGGREQYF. The CDR3 nucleotides are TGTGCCAGCAGGGGGATAGCGGGGGGGCGCGAGCAGTATTTC. V usage is TRBV11-2 and J usage is TRBJ2-7; 11 nucleotides align to TRBD2. Germline V gives CDR1 SGHAT, CDR2 FQNNGV. CDR3 size: 14 residues.

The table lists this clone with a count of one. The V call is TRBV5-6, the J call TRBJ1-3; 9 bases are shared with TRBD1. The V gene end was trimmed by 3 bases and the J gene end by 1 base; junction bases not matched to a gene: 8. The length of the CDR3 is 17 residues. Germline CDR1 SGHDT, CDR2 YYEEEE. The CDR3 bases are TGTGCCAGCAGCTACCCGGACAGGGGAAGGTCTGGAAACACCATATATTTT. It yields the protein CASSYPDRGRSGNTIYF.

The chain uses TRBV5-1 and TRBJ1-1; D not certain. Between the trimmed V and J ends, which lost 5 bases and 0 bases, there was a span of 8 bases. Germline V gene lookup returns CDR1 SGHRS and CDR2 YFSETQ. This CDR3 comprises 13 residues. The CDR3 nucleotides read TGCGCCAGCAGAACTGACATGAACACTGAAGCTTTCTTT. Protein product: CASRTDMNTEAFF.

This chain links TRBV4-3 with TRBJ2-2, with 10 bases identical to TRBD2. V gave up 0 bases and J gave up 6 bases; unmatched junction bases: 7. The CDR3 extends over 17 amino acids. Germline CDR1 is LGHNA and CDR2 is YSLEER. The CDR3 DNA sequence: TGCGCCAGCAGCCAAGAAAGCGGGGGGGTCCTCCCCGGGGAGCTGTTTTTT. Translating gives CASSQESGGVLPGELFF.

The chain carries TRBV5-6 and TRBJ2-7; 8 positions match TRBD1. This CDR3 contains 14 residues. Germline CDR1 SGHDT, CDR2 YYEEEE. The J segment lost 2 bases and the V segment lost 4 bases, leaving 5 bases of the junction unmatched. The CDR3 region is CASSPTGQAYEQYF. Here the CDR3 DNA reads TGTGCCAGCAGCCCGACGGGACAGGCCTACGAGCAGTACTTC.

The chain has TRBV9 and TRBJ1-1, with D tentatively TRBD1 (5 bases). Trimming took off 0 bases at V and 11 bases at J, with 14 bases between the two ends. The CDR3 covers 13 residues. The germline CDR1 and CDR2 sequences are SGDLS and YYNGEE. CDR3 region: CASSVGWGTDAFF. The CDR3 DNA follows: TGTGCCAGCAGCGTAGGTTGGGGCACGGATGCTTTCTTT.

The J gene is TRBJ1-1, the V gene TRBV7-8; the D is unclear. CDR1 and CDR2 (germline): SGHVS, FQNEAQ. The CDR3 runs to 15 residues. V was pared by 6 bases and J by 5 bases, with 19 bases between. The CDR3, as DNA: TGTGCCAGCAGTTTGCCGAGGGTGGGGAAGACTGAAGCTTTCTTT. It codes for CASSLPRVGKTEAFF.

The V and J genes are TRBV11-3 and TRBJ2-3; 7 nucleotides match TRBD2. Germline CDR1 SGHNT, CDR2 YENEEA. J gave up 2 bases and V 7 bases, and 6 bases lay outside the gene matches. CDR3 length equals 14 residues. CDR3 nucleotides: TGTGCCAGCAACGAAGCGGGGCCCACAGATACGCAGTATTTT. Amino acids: CASNEAGPTDTQYF.

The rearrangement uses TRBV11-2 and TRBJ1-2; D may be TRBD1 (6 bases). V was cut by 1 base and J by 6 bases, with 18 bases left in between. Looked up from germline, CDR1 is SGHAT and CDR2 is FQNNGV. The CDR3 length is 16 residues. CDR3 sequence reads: CASSLGNRGGADGYTF. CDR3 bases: TGTGCCAGCAGCTTAGGGAATCGGGGGGGCGCGGATGGCTACACCTTC. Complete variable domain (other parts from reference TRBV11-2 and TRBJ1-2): EAGVAQSPRYKIIEKRQSVAFWCNPISGHATLYWYQQILGQGPKLLIQFQNNGVVDDSQLPKDRFSAERLKGVDSTLKIQPAKLEDSAVYLCASSLGNRGGADGYTFGSGTRLTVV.

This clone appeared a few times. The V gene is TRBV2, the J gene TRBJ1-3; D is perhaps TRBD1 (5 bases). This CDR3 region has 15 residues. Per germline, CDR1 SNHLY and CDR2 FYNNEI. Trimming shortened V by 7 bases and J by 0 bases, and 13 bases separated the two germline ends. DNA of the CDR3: TGTGCCAGCAAGGAGGGGACCAACTCTGGAAACACCATATATTTT. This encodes CASKEGTNSGNTIYF. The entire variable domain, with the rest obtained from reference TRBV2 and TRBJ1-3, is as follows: EPEVTQTPSHQVTQMGQEVILRCVPISNHLYFYWYRQILGQKVEFLVSFYNNEISEKSEIFDDQFSVERPDGSNFTLKIRSTKLEDSAMYFCASKEGTNSGNTIYFGEGSWLTVV.

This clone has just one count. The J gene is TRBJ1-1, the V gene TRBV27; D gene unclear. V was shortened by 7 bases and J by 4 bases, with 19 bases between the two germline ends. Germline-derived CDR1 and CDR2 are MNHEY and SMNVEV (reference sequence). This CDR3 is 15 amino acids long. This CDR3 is CASIAGGDLGTEAFF. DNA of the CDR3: TGTGCCAGCATCGCCGGCGGGGATTTGGGCACTGAAGCTTTCTTT.

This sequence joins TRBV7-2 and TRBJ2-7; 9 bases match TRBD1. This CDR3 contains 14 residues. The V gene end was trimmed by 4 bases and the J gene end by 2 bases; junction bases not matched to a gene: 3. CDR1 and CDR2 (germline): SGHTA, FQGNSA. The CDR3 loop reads CASSSGTGPYEQYF. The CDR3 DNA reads TGTGCCAGCAGCTCCGGGACAGGGCCCTACGAGCAGTACTTC.

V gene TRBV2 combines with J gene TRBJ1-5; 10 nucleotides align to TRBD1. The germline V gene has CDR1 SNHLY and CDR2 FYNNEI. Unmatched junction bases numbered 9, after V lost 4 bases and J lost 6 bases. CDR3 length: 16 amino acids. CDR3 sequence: CASSGGQGQFSQPQHF. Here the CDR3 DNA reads TGTGCCAGCAGTGGGGGACAGGGGCAGTTTAGTCAGCCCCAGCATTTT.

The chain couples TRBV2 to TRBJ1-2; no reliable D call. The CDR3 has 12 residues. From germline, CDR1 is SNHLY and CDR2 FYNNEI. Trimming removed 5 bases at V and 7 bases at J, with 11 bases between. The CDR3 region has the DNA TGTGCCAGCAGTAAACGGGTAGCTGGCTACACCTTC. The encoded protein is CASSKRVAGYTF.

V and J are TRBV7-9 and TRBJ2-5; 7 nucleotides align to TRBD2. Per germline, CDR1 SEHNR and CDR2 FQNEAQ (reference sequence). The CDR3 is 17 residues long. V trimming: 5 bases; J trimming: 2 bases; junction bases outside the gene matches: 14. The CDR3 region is CASSHQETLATQETQYF. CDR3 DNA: TGTGCCAGCAGCCATCAGGAGACACTAGCGACGCAAGAGACCCAGTACTTC.

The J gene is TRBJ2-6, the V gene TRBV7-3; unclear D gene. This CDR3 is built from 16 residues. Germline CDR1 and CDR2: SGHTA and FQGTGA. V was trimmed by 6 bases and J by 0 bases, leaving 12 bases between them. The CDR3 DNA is TGTGCCAGCAGAACAGATTCCCCCTCTGGGGCCAACGTCCTGACTTTC. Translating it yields CASRTDSPSGANVLTF.

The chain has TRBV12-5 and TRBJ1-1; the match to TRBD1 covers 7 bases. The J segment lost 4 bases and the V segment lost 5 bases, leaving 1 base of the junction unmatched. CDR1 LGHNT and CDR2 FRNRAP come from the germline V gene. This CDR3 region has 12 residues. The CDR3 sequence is CASGPGGTEAFF. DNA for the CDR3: TGTGCTAGTGGTCCAGGGGGCACTGAAGCTTTCTTT.

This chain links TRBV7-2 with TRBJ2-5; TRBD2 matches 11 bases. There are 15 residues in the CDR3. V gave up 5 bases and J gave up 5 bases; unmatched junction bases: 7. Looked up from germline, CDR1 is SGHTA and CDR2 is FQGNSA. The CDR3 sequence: CASSRSGGAEETQYF. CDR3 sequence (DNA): TGTGCCAGCAGCCGTAGCGGGGGGGCCGAGGAGACCCAGTACTTC. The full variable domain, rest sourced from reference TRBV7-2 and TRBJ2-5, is GAGVSQSPSNKVTEKGKDVELRCDPISGHTALYWYRQSLGQGLEFLIYFQGNSAPDKSGLPSDRFSAERTGGSVSTLTIQRTQQEDSAVYLCASSRSGGAEETQYFGPGTRLLVL.

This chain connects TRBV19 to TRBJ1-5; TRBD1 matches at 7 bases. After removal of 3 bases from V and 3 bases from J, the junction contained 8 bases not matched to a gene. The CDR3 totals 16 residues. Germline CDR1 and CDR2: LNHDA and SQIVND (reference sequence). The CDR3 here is CASSMGGDSYNQPQHF. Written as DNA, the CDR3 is TGTGCCAGTAGTATGGGCGGGGACAGTTACAATCAGCCCCAGCATTTT.